Following are 17 T cell receptor beta chains from one sample sequenced in a study of CD8 T cells in Susac syndrome. RNA was extracted with the RNeasy kit, and a quantity of roughly 0.45 to 1 ug was reverse transcribed using random hexamers. TCRdb called the immunoSEQ multiplex PCR reads again in MiXCR, with one record for every CDR3 protein. The sample includes roughly 180,000 distinct CDR3 sequences, over 90% of them seen just once. Sequencing was carried out using CD4+ T cells from PBMCs. These receptors were collected from a human donor with Susac syndrome.

The genes are TRBV19 and TRBJ1-5; TRBD1 might be the D (6 bases). This CDR3 has 14 amino acids. Trimming cost V 5 bases and J 5 bases, with 13 bases left between them. CDR1 and CDR2 (germline): LNHDA, SQIVND (reference sequence). The CDR3 reads CASSVRGRDQPQHF. In DNA form, the CDR3 reads TGTGCCAGTAGTGTCAGGGGCAGAGATCAGCCCCAGCATTTT.

The genes are TRBV20-1 and TRBJ1-3; D is unresolved. V lost 1 base, J lost 5 bases, and 15 bases lay in between. Germline CDR1 is DFQATT and CDR2 is SNEGSKA (reference sequence). The CDR3 is 15 residues long. As DNA, the CDR3 is TGCAGTGCTAGAGTAAGCCCTGGAGGAAGAAACACCATATATTTT. Translated: CSARVSPGGRNTIYF.

J is TRBJ2-5 and V is TRBV6-5; no definite D call. V lost 0 bases, J lost 5 bases, and 16 bases lay in between. The germline V gene encodes CDR1 MNHEY and CDR2 SVGAGI. The CDR3 runs 16 residues. The CDR3 coding sequence is TGTGCCAGCAGTTACTCCCACCCTAGGATGACGGAGACCCAGTACTTC. Amino acids: CASSYSHPRMTETQYF.

The rearrangement links TRBV4-2 to TRBJ2-5; the match to TRBD2 covers 10 bases. The CDR3 totals 15 residues. In germline, CDR1 is LGHNA, CDR2 YNFKEQ. The J segment lost 8 bases and the V segment lost 1 base, leaving 7 bases of the junction unmatched. The CDR3 DNA follows: TGTGCCAGCAGCCAAGCCAGCGGGGGGGCCGGAACCCAGTACTTC. It translates to CASSQASGGAGTQYF.

The chain joins TRBV29-1 to TRBJ2-5; D not resolved. The germline gives CDR1 SQVTM, CDR2 ANQGSEA. The CDR3 covers 10 residues. Trimming shortened V by 7 bases and J by 0 bases, and 3 bases separated the two germline ends. The CDR3 region is CSANQETQYF. The CDR3, as DNA: TGCAGCGCGAACCAAGAGACCCAGTACTTC.

The CDR3 sequence is CASSLSGPTTDTQYF. The CDR3 nucleotides are TGTGCCAGCAGCTTAAGCGGGCCAACCACAGATACGCAGTATTTT. V usage is TRBV7-9 and J usage is TRBJ2-3, with D possibly TRBD2 on 6 matching bases. Germline CDR1 reads SEHNR; CDR2 reads FQNEAQ (reference sequence). This CDR3 has 15 amino acids. V lost 2 bases, J lost 2 bases, and 11 bases lay in between.

The J gene is TRBJ2-5, the V gene TRBV6-1; 15 bases are a match to TRBD2. Germline loops: CDR1 MNHNS, CDR2 SASEGT. Trimming at V came to 6 bases and at J to 3 bases, leaving 17 bases not matched to a gene. This CDR3 contains 20 residues. The CDR3 loop reads CASRSTRGGTSGRIEETQYF. DNA for the CDR3: TGTGCCAGCAGATCCACCCGCGGCGGGACTAGCGGGAGGATCGAAGAGACCCAGTACTTC.

V is TRBV28 and J is TRBJ2-3; possibly TRBD2 for D (6 bases). The CDR3 spans 12 residues. The germline CDR1 and CDR2 sequences are MDHEN and SYDVKM. Trimming removed 1 base from V and 9 bases from J, with 8 bases in between. Here the CDR3 DNA reads TGTGCCAGCAGTTTATCCCGGGGGACGCAGTATTTT. Encoded protein: CASSLSRGTQYF.

The chain carries TRBV7-9 and TRBJ2-1; perhaps TRBD1 as D (6 bases). With 5 bases removed from V and 4 bases from J, the gap between germline ends came to 18 bases. In germline, CDR1 is SEHNR, CDR2 FQNEAQ (reference sequence). This CDR3 is built from 16 residues. The chain's CDR3 is CASSPTLRGAYNEQFF. Written as DNA, the CDR3 is TGTGCCAGCAGCCCGACTCTCAGGGGAGCATACAATGAGCAGTTCTTC.

The J gene is TRBJ1-1, the V gene TRBV7-2, with unresolved D. Looked up from germline, CDR1 is SGHTA and CDR2 is FQGNSA. The CDR3 covers 14 residues. V gave up 1 base and J gave up 1 base, with 7 bases separating them. CDR3 sequence reads: CASSLVYRNTEAFF. CDR3 sequence (DNA): TGTGCCAGCAGCTTAGTGTACAGGAACACTGAAGCTTTCTTT.

J is TRBJ2-2 and V is TRBV7-9; 13 bases align to TRBD2. Trimming removed 5 bases from V and 4 bases from J; junction bases left unmatched: 10. Germline loops: CDR1 SEHNR, CDR2 FQNEAQ (reference sequence). The CDR3 is made up of 18 amino acids. CDR3 protein: CASSGGLAGAPVTGELFF. The CDR3 DNA is TGTGCCAGCAGCGGAGGACTAGCGGGGGCCCCGGTCACCGGGGAGCTGTTTTTT.

The chain combines TRBV6-2 or TRBV6-3 with TRBJ2-7, with TRBD1 matching over 7 bases. Per germline, CDR1 MNHEY and CDR2 SVGEGT. With 4 bases clipped from V and 2 bases from J, the junction kept 5 bases outside the gene matches. This CDR3 region has 14 residues. CDR3 sequence: CASSSGQVTYEQYF. The CDR3 DNA reads as TGTGCCAGCAGTTCCGGACAGGTCACCTACGAGCAGTACTTC.

The chain has TRBV12-3 or TRBV12-4 and TRBJ2-1, with TRBD2 as a possible D gene (6 bases). The germline V and J ends were trimmed by 5 bases and 10 bases, with 15 bases remaining between them. The CDR3 is 13 amino acids. The CDR3 sequence: CASSPRGGGEQFF. DNA of the CDR3: TGTGCCAGCAGTCCTCGTGGGGGAGGAGAGCAGTTCTTC.

The chain has TRBV12-3 or TRBV12-4 and TRBJ2-2; D remains ambiguous. The V end lost 2 bases, the J end lost 6 bases, and 10 bases lay between the germline ends. The CDR3 sequence is 14 residues long. The CDR3, as DNA: TGTGCCAGCAGTTTAAGACCGGGCGCCGGGGAGCTGTTTTTT. Translated, it gives CASSLRPGAGELFF.

DNA of the CDR3: TGTGCCTGGGACCGGACAGGGGCCGGGTATCAGCCCCAGCATTTT. It is translated as CAWDRTGAGYQPQHF. The chain joins TRBV30 to TRBJ1-5; 9 bases align to TRBD1. Per germline, CDR1 GTSNPN and CDR2 SVGIG (reference sequence). The length of the CDR3 is 15 residues. J gave up 5 bases and V 5 bases, and 10 bases lay outside the gene matches.

The genes are TRBV5-8 and TRBJ1-5; 8 nucleotides align to TRBD1. Germline-derived CDR1 and CDR2 are SGHTS and YDEGEE. The CDR3 is 15 residues long. Unmatched junction bases numbered 3, after V lost 0 bases and J lost 4 bases. Written as DNA, the CDR3 is TGTGCCAGCAGCTTGGTCAGGGGGCCGAATCAGCCCCAGCATTTT. Translation gives CASSLVRGPNQPQHF. The variable domain in full, completed from reference TRBV5-8 and TRBJ1-5, reads EAGVTQSPTHLIKTRGQQATLRCSPISGHTSVYWYQQALGLGLQFLLWYDEGEERNRGNFPPRFSGRQFPNYSSELNVNALELEDSALYLCASSLVRGPNQPQHFGDGTRLSIL.

This clonotype showed up just a few times. This chain connects TRBV7-9 to TRBJ2-3; 8 nucleotides line up with TRBD2. Trimming cost V 2 bases and J 6 bases; bases outside gene matches: 4. CDR3 size: 14 residues. The germline V gene has CDR1 SEHNR and CDR2 FQNEAQ (reference sequence). The CDR3 loop reads CASSLSGGGDTQYF. In DNA form, the CDR3 reads TGTGCCAGCAGCTTAAGCGGGGGAGGTGATACGCAGTATTTT.